Sequencing of this T cell receptor (beta chain) was carried out in a study of cytomegalovirus exposure and HLA in healthy donors. Regarding the study as a whole: Researchers catalogued about 150 TCR beta chains as cytomegalovirus-associated. According to a subsequent analysis, TCR clusters identified in the first cohort showed a tendency to co-occur across the 120 validation repertoires.

Germline values: CDR1 MNHEY, CDR2 SMNVEV (reference sequence). The CDR3 is 14 amino acids. V gave up 6 bases and J gave up 8 bases; unmatched junction bases: 12. Sequenced by immunoSEQ multiplex PCR; TCRdb stores in-frame clones only, minus some. Among approximately 160,000 clones, roughly 90% were seen once, and the ten largest hold approximately 2.4%. To note about this clone: Antigen: not known.

This TCR was sampled from a woman aged 18-29 years in good health and CMV-seronegative. The chain is built from TRBV27 and TRBJ1-2; 7 bases are shared with TRBD1. The specimen was PBMCs. Here the CDR3 reads CASSPRDSYRGYTF. Here the CDR3 DNA reads TGTGCCAGCAGCCCTCGGGACAGCTATCGGGGCTACACCTTC.